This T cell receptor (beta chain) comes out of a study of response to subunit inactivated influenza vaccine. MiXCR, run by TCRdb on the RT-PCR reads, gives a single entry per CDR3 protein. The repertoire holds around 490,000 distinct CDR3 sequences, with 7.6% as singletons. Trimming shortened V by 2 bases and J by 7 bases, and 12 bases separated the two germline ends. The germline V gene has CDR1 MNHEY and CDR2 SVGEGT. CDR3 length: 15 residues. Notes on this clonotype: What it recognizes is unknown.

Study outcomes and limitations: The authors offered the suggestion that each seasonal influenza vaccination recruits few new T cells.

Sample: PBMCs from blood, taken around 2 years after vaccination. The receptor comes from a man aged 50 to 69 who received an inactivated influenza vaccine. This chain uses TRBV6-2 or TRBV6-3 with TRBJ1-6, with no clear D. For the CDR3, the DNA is TGTGCCAGCAGTTACAGGCCAGATGCCAATTCACCCCTCCACTTT. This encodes CASSYRPDANSPLHF.